This TCR beta chain was found in a study of HIV-infected patients and healthy controls. The germline V and J ends were trimmed by 2 bases and 1 base, with 9 bases remaining between them. The CDR3 is 15 residues long. Germline-derived CDR1 and CDR2 are MNHEY and SVGEGT. MiXCR was run by TCRdb on the 5' RACE reads, yielding one entry per CDR3 protein. The sample records 60,000 to 75,000 distinct CDR3 sequences, 16% being singletons. Material: CD4+ T cells from blood. The chain couples TRBV6-2 or TRBV6-3 to TRBJ1-5; a weak D match, TRBD1 (5 bases). The TCR comes from a human donor in good health. CDR3: CASSYRGESNQPQHF. DNA for the CDR3: TGTGCCAGCAGTTACCGAGGGGAAAGCAATCAGCCCCAGCATTTT.